A single sample is the source of the 27 T cell receptor beta chains below, sequenced in a study of CD8 T cells in Susac syndrome. RNA amounts of about 0.5 to 1 ug underwent reverse transcription with random hexamers. TCRdb fed the immunoSEQ multiplex PCR reads into MiXCR, producing one record per CDR3 protein. The sample comprises about 120,000 distinct CDR3 sequences, roughly 95% of which are singletons, and less than 0.15% rests with the top ten. Material: CD4+ T cells from PBMCs. The source is a human donor with Susac syndrome.

This clonotype was recorded only once. The gene calls are TRBV28 and TRBJ1-1; D unresolved. The CDR3 spans 10 residues. Germline V lookup: CDR1 MDHEN, CDR2 SYDVKM. V was pared by 5 bases and J by 7 bases, with 5 bases between. For the CDR3, the DNA is TGTGCCAGCAGTCTAAATGAAGCTTTCTTT. Residues: CASSLNEAFF.

The rearrangement uses TRBV4-2 and TRBJ2-1; no definite D call. With 0 bases removed from V and 6 bases from J, the gap between germline ends came to 6 bases. The CDR3 spans 13 residues. Germline V gene lookup returns CDR1 LGHNA and CDR2 YNFKEQ. CDR3: CASSQDGPNEQFF. The DNA for the CDR3 is TGTGCCAGCAGCCAAGATGGTCCCAATGAGCAGTTCTTC.

A few counts support this clonotype. V is TRBV12-3 or TRBV12-4 and J is TRBJ2-5; D is undetermined. V was trimmed by 3 bases and J by 2 bases, leaving 7 bases between them. The CDR3 has 13 residues. The chain's CDR3 is CASSFRGQETQYF. The CDR3 DNA is TGTGCCAGCAGTTTTCGTGGACAAGAGACCCAGTACTTC.

The chain joins TRBV15 to TRBJ2-1; 7 nucleotides match TRBD2. Trimming took 8 bases from V and 0 from J; bases not matched to a gene: 4. This CDR3 is 14 amino acids long. Germline V lookup: CDR1 LNHNV, CDR2 YYDKDF (reference sequence). This chain's CDR3 is CATEGGNSYNEQFF. As DNA, the CDR3 is TGTGCCACCGAGGGAGGGAACTCCTACAATGAGCAGTTCTTC.

CDR3 region: CASSLDPAKNIQYF. CDR3 nucleotide sequence: TGCGCCAGCAGCTTGGATCCAGCCAAAAACATTCAGTACTTC. The genes are TRBV5-1 and TRBJ2-4; D gene unclear. The V end lost 0 bases, the J end lost 0 bases, and 4 bases lay between the germline ends. Germline values: CDR1 SGHRS, CDR2 YFSETQ. This CDR3 is 14 amino acids long.

The gene calls are TRBV28 and TRBJ1-2; TRBD1 is a possible D gene (5 bases). Germline V gene sequence: CDR1 MDHEN, CDR2 SYDVKM. The CDR3 is 14 residues long. Trimming removed 10 bases at V and 3 bases at J, with 18 bases between. CDR3 in DNA: TGTGCCATTGGCGGGGGGAAGTCGGACTATGGCTACACCTTC. Amino acids: CAIGGGKSDYGYTF.

The CDR3 bases are TGTGCCAGTATTAGCGACAGGGTTGGCACCGGGGAGCTGTTTTTT. It translates to CASISDRVGTGELFF. The V and J genes are TRBV19 and TRBJ2-2; TRBD1 matches at 7 bases. The length of the CDR3 is 15 residues. The V gene's germline CDR1 is LNHDA and CDR2 SQIVND (reference sequence). J lost 4 bases, V lost 7 bases, and 9 bases had no gene match.

This chain uses TRBV9 with TRBJ1-1, with unresolved D. The V end was cut by 0 bases, the J end by 8 bases, with 11 bases between. The CDR3 runs to 13 residues. Per the germline V gene, CDR1 is SGDLS and CDR2 is YYNGEE. The CDR3 spells CASSVGADREAFF. The CDR3 DNA reads TGTGCCAGCAGCGTAGGGGCAGATCGAGAAGCTTTCTTT.

This clonotype was recorded once. The rearrangement uses TRBV9 and TRBJ1-1; no clear D gene. Per germline, CDR1 SGDLS and CDR2 YYNGEE. V shed 4 bases and J shed 3 bases, with 4 bases lying between them. CDR3 length: 11 amino acids. This chain's CDR3 is CASSMDTEAFF. In nucleotides, the CDR3 is TGTGCCAGCAGCATGGACACTGAAGCTTTCTTT.

The genes are TRBV3-1 and TRBJ2-1; D unclear. Trimming cost V 2 bases and J 6 bases, with 5 bases left between them. The CDR3 spans 12 residues. CDR1 is LGHDT and CDR2 is YNNKEL in the germline V gene (reference sequence). The CDR3 DNA reads as TGTGCCAGCAGCCAAAAGGGCAATGAGCAGTTCTTC. Protein product: CASSQKGNEQFF.

This clonotype was detected only once. The rearrangement links TRBV20-1 to TRBJ1-2, with D hard to call. The CDR3 sequence is 14 residues long. Germline V gene sequence: CDR1 DFQATT, CDR2 SNEGSKA (reference sequence). Trimming removed 3 bases from V and 6 bases from J, with 17 bases in between. The CDR3 loop reads CSASAGDRSNGYTF. For the CDR3, the DNA is TGCAGTGCTAGTGCCGGGGATAGGAGTAATGGCTACACCTTC.

The chain carries TRBV29-1 and TRBJ2-1; D perhaps matches TRBD2 (6 bases). The CDR3 runs 14 residues. Per the germline V gene, CDR1 is SQVTM and CDR2 is ANQGSEA. V shed 1 base and J shed 15 bases, with 22 bases lying between them. Here the CDR3 reads CSVEVAPWTNHLFF. Here the CDR3 DNA reads TGCAGCGTTGAAGTAGCTCCTTGGACTAATCATCTGTTCTTC.

The chain carries TRBV4-2 and TRBJ2-6, with D unclear. From germline, CDR1 is LGHNA and CDR2 YNFKEQ. V was trimmed by 1 base and J by 0 bases, leaving 10 bases between them. This CDR3 is 17 amino acids long. The CDR3 protein is CASSQGVTGSGANVLTF. CDR3 coding DNA: TGTGCCAGCAGCCAAGGTGTTACCGGCTCTGGGGCCAACGTCCTGACTTTC.

The gene calls are TRBV30 and TRBJ2-4; 10 bases fit TRBD1. This CDR3 region has 14 residues. V shed 5 bases and J 2 bases; nucleotides not matched to a gene: 3. CDR1 is GTSNPN, CDR2 SVGIG, per germline (reference sequence). In nucleotides, the CDR3 is TGTGCCTGGGGGGGACAGGGGACCAAAAACATTCAGTACTTC. Protein: CAWGGQGTKNIQYF.

The sample holds one count of this clonotype. The V and J genes are TRBV20-1 and TRBJ2-3; the match to TRBD2 covers 10 bases. The length of the CDR3 is 15 residues. Germline V gene lookup returns CDR1 DFQATT and CDR2 SNEGSKA (reference sequence). Trimming removed 1 base from V and 5 bases from J; junction bases left unmatched: 6. CDR3: CSARVLAGKGDTQYF. The CDR3 region has the DNA TGCAGTGCTAGAGTACTAGCGGGAAAGGGAGATACGCAGTATTTT.

This sequence joins TRBV24-1 and TRBJ2-1; D might be TRBD2 (7 bases). The germline V gene encodes CDR1 KGHDR and CDR2 SFDVKD. The V end lost 5 bases, the J end lost 0 bases, and 10 bases lay between the germline ends. CDR3 length: 15 residues. CDR3 amino acids: CATSGGGSSYNEQFF. The CDR3 coding sequence is TGTGCCACCAGTGGCGGGGGCTCCTCCTACAATGAGCAGTTCTTC.

The V call is TRBV24-1, the J call TRBJ2-1, with unresolved D. CDR1 is KGHDR and CDR2 is SFDVKD in the germline V gene. Deletions cut 5 bases from V and 4 bases from J, with 14 bases between. The CDR3 extends over 15 amino acids. CDR3 in amino acids: CATSGARAQYNEQFF. Here the CDR3 DNA reads TGTGCCACCAGTGGTGCCCGGGCACAATACAATGAGCAGTTCTTC.

The chain recombines TRBV2 with TRBJ2-1; 7 bases are shared with TRBD2. V was clipped by 11 bases and J by 9 bases; unmatched bases: 13. CDR1 is SNHLY, CDR2 FYNNEI, per germline. The CDR3 runs 13 residues. The CDR3 region is CAGVREVRGEQFF. The CDR3 coding sequence is TGTGCCGGCGTTCGGGAGGTTCGAGGTGAGCAGTTCTTC.

In its sample, this clonotype was seen once. V usage is TRBV27 and J usage is TRBJ1-3; D gene unclear. This CDR3 region has 15 residues. V was pared by 5 bases and J by 0 bases, with 11 bases between. The germline V gene encodes CDR1 MNHEY and CDR2 SMNVEV (reference sequence). For the CDR3, the DNA is TGTGCCAGCAGTCCCTATCGAGGCTCTGGAAACACCATATATTTT. This translates into CASSPYRGSGNTIYF.

This chain joins TRBV29-1 and TRBJ2-2, with a possible D match to TRBD1 (5 bases). The V end lost 1 base, the J end lost 2 bases, and 11 bases lay between the germline ends. This CDR3 is built from 15 residues. Germline values: CDR1 SQVTM, CDR2 ANQGSEA. CDR3 protein: CSVEGLRGNTGELFF. The CDR3 DNA sequence: TGCAGCGTTGAAGGATTAAGGGGAAACACCGGGGAGCTGTTTTTT.

This clonotype has just one count. J is TRBJ2-6 and V is TRBV5-1, with D possibly TRBD1 on 5 matching bases. This CDR3 is built from 16 residues. The V end lost 2 bases, the J end lost 0 bases, and 9 bases lay between the germline ends. The germline CDR1 and CDR2 sequences are SGHRS and YFSETQ. CDR3 in DNA: TGCGCCAGCAGCTTTCCTAGGGGCTCTGGGGCCAACGTCCTGACTTTC. It encodes CASSFPRGSGANVLTF.

The chain couples TRBV29-1 to TRBJ2-5, with 11 nucleotides matching TRBD2. The V gene end was trimmed by 3 bases and the J gene end by 4 bases; junction bases not matched to a gene: 1. The CDR3 runs 13 residues. Per the germline V gene, CDR1 is SQVTM and CDR2 is ANQGSEA. The CDR3 DNA reads TGCAGCGTTGAGACTAGCGGGATAGAGACCCAGTACTTC. Translation gives CSVETSGIETQYF.

The gene calls are TRBV12-3 or TRBV12-4 and TRBJ1-1, with D hard to call. Deletions cut 3 bases from V and 11 bases from J, with 19 bases between. The CDR3 totals 14 residues. Here the CDR3 DNA reads TGTGCCAGCAGTTTGGATGGCCCGGTACCTCGGGCTTTCTTT. It yields the protein CASSLDGPVPRAFF.

The CDR3 nucleotides read TGTGCCAGCTCTTATTCGCCCGAGGCGGGGGAGCTGTTTTTT. This sequence encodes CASSYSPEAGELFF. This chain connects TRBV18 to TRBJ2-2; D gene unclear. Germline V lookup: CDR1 KGHSH, CDR2 LQKENI. V was cut by 6 bases and J by 8 bases, with 16 bases left in between. The length of the CDR3 is 14 residues.

The count of this clonotype is one. This chain connects TRBV18 to TRBJ2-7, with D possibly being TRBD2 (5 bases). The germline CDR1 and CDR2 sequences are KGHSH and LQKENI. Trimming took off 2 bases at V and 4 bases at J, with 18 bases between the two ends. The CDR3 spans 16 residues. The CDR3 region has the DNA TGTGCCAGCTCACCAATGAGAGGCACAGAGGGATACGAGCAGTACTTC. Translated, it gives CASSPMRGTEGYEQYF. Full variable domain (missing parts from reference TRBV18 and TRBJ2-7): NAGVMQNPRHLVRRRGQEARLRCSPMKGHSHVYWYRQLPEEGLKFMVYLQKENIIDESGMPKERFSAEFPKEGPSILRIQQVVRGDSAAYFCASSPMRGTEGYEQYFGPGTRLTVT.

In nucleotides, the CDR3 is TGTGCCACCAGTGATCCCCCGGATACGCAGTATTTT. Its translation: CATSDPPDTQYF. The gene calls are TRBV24-1 and TRBJ2-3; D uncertain. Germline CDR1 KGHDR, CDR2 SFDVKD. The length of the CDR3 is 12 residues. Between the trimmed V and J ends, which lost 3 bases and 6 bases, there was a span of 6 bases.

The V gene is TRBV20-1, the J gene TRBJ2-1; D not resolved. V gave up 6 bases and J gave up 8 bases, with 17 bases separating them. From germline, CDR1 is DFQATT and CDR2 SNEGSKA (reference sequence). The CDR3 totals 13 residues. CDR3 DNA sequence: TGCAGTGCCGCTCCGGGCTTTAGCTATGAGCAGTTCTTC. This codes for CSAAPGFSYEQFF.